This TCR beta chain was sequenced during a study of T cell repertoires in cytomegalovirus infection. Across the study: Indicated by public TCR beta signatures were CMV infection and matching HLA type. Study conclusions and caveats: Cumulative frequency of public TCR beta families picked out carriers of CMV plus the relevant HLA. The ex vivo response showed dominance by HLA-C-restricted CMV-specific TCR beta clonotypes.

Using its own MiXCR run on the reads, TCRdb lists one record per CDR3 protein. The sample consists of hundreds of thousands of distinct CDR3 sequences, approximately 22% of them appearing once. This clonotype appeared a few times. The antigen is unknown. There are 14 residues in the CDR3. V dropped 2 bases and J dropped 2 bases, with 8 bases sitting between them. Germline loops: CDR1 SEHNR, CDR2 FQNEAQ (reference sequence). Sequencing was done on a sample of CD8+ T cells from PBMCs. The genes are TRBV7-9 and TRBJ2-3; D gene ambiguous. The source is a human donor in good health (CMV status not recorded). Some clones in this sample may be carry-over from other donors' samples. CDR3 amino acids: CASSLRSYTDTQYF. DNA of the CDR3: TGTGCCAGCAGCTTACGCAGCTACACAGATACGCAGTATTTT.